A single sample gave rise to the 21 T cell receptor beta chains below, sequenced in a study of T-cell reconstitution after alpha-beta-depleted transplantation in children. Unique molecular identifiers were incorporated into the prepared TCRbeta library. One entry per CDR3 protein, called by TCRdb with MiXCR from the PCR reads. The profile shows about 360,000 distinct CDR3 sequences, roughly 13% of them singletons. Sequenced here: PBMCs, sampled from the stem cell graft. Receptors originate from a human donor who donated a stem cell graft to a child with Fanconi anemia.

The sample holds many counts of this clonotype. The chain is built from TRBV15 and TRBJ1-2, with a possible D match to TRBD1 (6 bases). Germline V lookup: CDR1 LNHNV, CDR2 YYDKDF (reference sequence). V was cut by 5 bases and J by 2 bases, with 18 bases left in between. The CDR3 totals 16 residues. DNA for the CDR3: TGTGCCACCAGCCGTCCGGACAGAACATTGAACTATGGCTACACCTTC. Its protein product is CATSRPDRTLNYGYTF. Full variable domain (outside the CDR3, taken from reference TRBV15 and TRBJ1-2): DAMVIQNPRYQVTQFGKPVTLSCSQTLNHNVMYWYQQKSSQAPKLLFHYYDKDFNNEADTPDNFQSRRPNTSFCFLDIRSPGLGDTAMYLCATSRPDRTLNYGYTFGSGTRLTVV.

This clonotype was detected only a few times. The chain recombines TRBV2 with TRBJ2-5; 7 positions match TRBD1. Looked up from germline, CDR1 is SNHLY and CDR2 is FYNNEI. Losses at the gene ends were 6 bases for V and 3 bases for J; bases not matched to a gene: 10. The CDR3 has 15 residues. This CDR3 reads CASSPSLDRKETQYF. The CDR3 bases are TGTGCCAGCAGCCCATCCCTGGACAGGAAAGAGACCCAGTACTTC. Filled out from reference TRBV2 and TRBJ2-5, the complete variable domain reads EPEVTQTPSHQVTQMGQEVILRCVPISNHLYFYWYRQILGQKVEFLVSFYNNEISEKSEIFDDQFSVERPDGSNFTLKIRSTKLEDSAMYFCASSPSLDRKETQYFGPGTRLLVL.

This clonotype occurred many times. The chain combines TRBV4-3 with TRBJ2-1, with D possibly called TRBD1 or TRBD2 (5 bases each). CDR1 is LGHNA, CDR2 YSLEER, per germline. The CDR3 sequence is 15 residues long. V dropped 2 bases and J dropped 2 bases, with 10 bases sitting between them. CDR3 DNA: TGCGCCAGCAGCCAAAGTGTGGGGGCCTACAATGAGCAGTTCTTC. Its translation: CASSQSVGAYNEQFF.

This clonotype came up many times. This rearrangement joins TRBV5-5 to TRBJ2-1; perhaps TRBD1 as D (7 bases). Per germline, CDR1 SGHKS and CDR2 YYEKEE (reference sequence). The CDR3 is made up of 17 amino acids. Trimming cost V 6 bases and J 3 bases, with 22 bases left between them. The CDR3: CASTSQGAGQYYNEQFF. DNA of the CDR3: TGTGCCAGCACCTCTCAAGGGGCGGGACAGTACTACAATGAGCAGTTCTTC. The whole variable domain, filled in from reference TRBV5-5 and TRBJ2-1, reads DAGVTQSPTHLIKTRGQQVTLRCSPISGHKSVSWYQQVLGQGPQFIFQYYEKEERGRGNFPDRFSARQFPNYSSELNVNALLLGDSALYLCASTSQGAGQYYNEQFFGPGTRLTVL.

This clonotype was detected many times. The chain links TRBV20-1 to TRBJ2-4; D perhaps matches TRBD1 (6 bases). The germline V gene encodes CDR1 DFQATT and CDR2 SNEGSKA (reference sequence). V lost 3 bases, J lost 0 bases, and 21 bases lay in between. The CDR3 length is 18 residues. This chain's CDR3 is CSASQRLKGDLAKNIQYF. CDR3 DNA: TGCAGTGCTAGTCAGCGTCTAAAGGGGGATCTAGCCAAAAACATTCAGTACTTC.

V usage is TRBV7-8 and J usage is TRBJ2-2, with a tentative D call TRBD2 (6 bases). There are 15 residues in the CDR3. V lost 0 bases, J lost 5 bases, and 10 bases lay in between. Germline V CDR1 and CDR2: SGHVS, FQNEAQ. In nucleotides, the CDR3 is TGTGCCAGCAGCTTAGCCCGGGGGTGGACCGGGGAGCTGTTTTTT. Its translation is CASSLARGWTGELFF.

The chain recombines TRBV12-3 or TRBV12-4 with TRBJ1-2; no definite D call. Trimming cost V 5 bases and J 7 bases, with 11 bases left between them. The CDR3 runs to 12 residues. DNA for the CDR3: TGTGCCAGCAGTCTTCAGGCTGGTGGCTACACCTTC. Amino acids: CASSLQAGGYTF.

There are a few counts of this clonotype. CDR3 coding DNA: TGCGCCAGCAGCTTGGGGTCCGGAGAAAAACTGTTTTTT. Translation: CASSLGSGEKLFF. V and J are TRBV5-1 and TRBJ1-4; D ambiguous. Germline CDR1 SGHRS, CDR2 YFSETQ. There are 13 residues in the CDR3. The V end lost 0 bases, the J end lost 8 bases, and 8 bases lay between the germline ends. The full variable domain, its missing parts supplied by reference TRBV5-1 and TRBJ1-4, is KAGVTQTPRYLIKTRGQQVTLSCSPISGHRSVSWYQQTPGQGLQFLFEYFSETQRNKGNFPGRFSGRQFSNSRSEMNVSTLELGDSALYLCASSLGSGEKLFFGSGTQLSVL.

This clonotype was observed many times. This chain uses TRBV3-1 with TRBJ2-3; D may match TRBD1 or TRBD2 (5 bases each). Germline V gene sequence: CDR1 LGHDT, CDR2 YNNKEL (reference sequence). V lost 3 bases to trimming and J lost 1 base, with 17 bases between them. This CDR3 is 17 amino acids long. In DNA, the CDR3 is TGTGCCAGCAGCCAGACCGGGACCGAGAGTGGCACAGATACGCAGTATTTT. It yields the protein CASSQTGTESGTDTQYF.

CDR3 DNA sequence: TGCAGCACTCTAGTCCAGGACAGGGGAAGCACAGATACGCAGTATTTT. Translating gives CSTLVQDRGSTDTQYF. The V call is TRBV29-1, the J call TRBJ2-3, with TRBD1 identical over 9 bases. CDR3 length: 16 amino acids. V lost 8 bases and J lost 0; bases outside the gene matches: 12. Germline V gives CDR1 SQVTM, CDR2 ANQGSEA.

The V and J genes are TRBV5-1 and TRBJ2-3; D is perhaps TRBD2 (6 bases). The CDR3 is 17 residues long. In germline, CDR1 is SGHRS, CDR2 YFSETQ. Deletions cut 4 bases from V and 0 bases from J, with 18 bases between. CDR3 sequence (DNA): TGCGCCAGCAGCCCAGGTCGGGGGTCCACTAGCACAGATACGCAGTATTTT. Its protein product is CASSPGRGSTSTDTQYF.

V and J are TRBV5-1 and TRBJ2-1; maybe TRBD1 (5 bases). Germline V gene sequence: CDR1 SGHRS, CDR2 YFSETQ. V gave up 0 bases and J gave up 4 bases, with 14 bases separating them. This CDR3 comprises 16 residues. The CDR3 spells CASSLVRVRSYNEQFF. The CDR3 nucleotides read TGCGCCAGCAGCTTGGTCAGGGTCAGATCGTACAATGAGCAGTTCTTC.

This clonotype has only a few counts. The chain combines TRBV14 with TRBJ2-1; tentatively, D is TRBD2 (7 bases). The CDR3 totals 16 residues. Trimming cost V 0 bases and J 7 bases, with 16 bases left between them. CDR1 is SGHDN, CDR2 FVKESK, per germline. DNA of the CDR3: TGTGCCAGCAGCCAAGATGCGGGGGCTGTATGGAATGAGCAGTTCTTC. Translated, it gives CASSQDAGAVWNEQFF.

This rearrangement joins TRBV14 to TRBJ2-3, with TRBD2 matching 9 bases. The trim removed 6 bases at V and 2 bases at J, leaving 9 bases unmatched. This CDR3 region has 16 residues. The germline gives CDR1 SGHDN, CDR2 FVKESK. CDR3 region: CASSPNSGGSTDTQYF. The CDR3 region has the DNA TGTGCCAGCAGTCCAAATAGCGGGGGCTCCACAGATACGCAGTATTTT.

Only one count was recorded for this clonotype. The rearrangement links TRBV5-1 to TRBJ2-1; D is perhaps TRBD1 or TRBD2 (5 bases each). V was cut by 0 bases and J by 4 bases, with 11 bases left in between. Germline assignment: CDR1 SGHRS and CDR2 YFSETQ. The length of the CDR3 is 15 residues. The chain's CDR3 is CASSLGDGPYNEQFF. CDR3 DNA sequence: TGCGCCAGCAGCTTGGGGGACGGCCCGTACAATGAGCAGTTCTTC.

This chain connects TRBV7-8 to TRBJ1-5, with no clear D. Germline-derived CDR1 and CDR2 are SGHVS and FQNEAQ. V lost 2 bases, J lost 9 bases, and 11 bases lay in between. The CDR3 contains 13 residues. CDR3: CASSLQGFGPQHF. CDR3 nucleotide sequence: TGTGCCAGCAGCTTACAAGGCTTTGGGCCCCAGCATTTT. The full variable domain, rest sourced from reference TRBV7-8 and TRBJ1-5, is GAGVSQSPRYKVAKRGQDVALRCDPISGHVSLFWYQQALGQGPEFLTYFQNEAQLDKSGLPSDRFFAERPEGSVSTLKIQRTQQEDSAVYLCASSLQGFGPQHFGDGTRLSIL.

The J gene is TRBJ2-3, the V gene TRBV5-1, with a possible D match to TRBD1 (6 bases). Germline loops: CDR1 SGHRS, CDR2 YFSETQ. This CDR3 contains 15 residues. Deletions cut 3 bases from V and 2 bases from J, with 13 bases between. CDR3 loop: CASSSQGHSTDTQYF. The CDR3 DNA reads TGCGCCAGCAGCTCACAGGGACATTCCACAGATACGCAGTATTTT.

Here the CDR3 reads CSARVGGLYEQYV. CDR3 nucleotides: TGCAGTGCTAGAGTGGGAGGGCTTTACGAGCAGTACGTC. This chain uses TRBV20-1 with TRBJ2-7; 7 positions agree with TRBD2. With V trimmed by 1 base and J by 4 bases, 4 bases remained unmatched. Per germline, CDR1 DFQATT and CDR2 SNEGSKA (reference sequence). This CDR3 contains 13 residues.

This clonotype was found a few times. This chain connects TRBV20-1 to TRBJ1-2; D is possibly TRBD1 (5 bases). This CDR3 contains 13 residues. From germline, CDR1 is DFQATT and CDR2 SNEGSKA (reference sequence). Between the trimmed V and J ends, which lost 1 base and 8 bases, there was a span of 14 bases. The CDR3 nucleotides read TGCAGTGCTAGAGTGGGACCGGGGGACGGCTACACCTTC. The encoded protein is CSARVGPGDGYTF.

There are a few counts of this clonotype. The chain couples TRBV5-1 to TRBJ2-2; TRBD2 is a possible D gene (6 bases). The CDR3 runs 13 residues. Germline CDR1 SGHRS, CDR2 YFSETQ. Between the trimmed V and J ends, which lost 7 bases and 7 bases, there was a span of 14 bases. CDR3 coding DNA: TGCGCCAGCCTCGGGGAGGTGGACGGGGAGCTGTTTTTT. Encoded protein: CASLGEVDGELFF.

J is TRBJ2-3 and V is TRBV29-1; D call uncertain. This CDR3 comprises 13 residues. CDR1 is SQVTM, CDR2 ANQGSEA, per germline. V lost 5 bases and J 1 base, leaving 10 bases between the germline ends. DNA for the CDR3: TGCAGCGTTAATTCGGCGGGCACAGATACGCAGTATTTT. This sequence encodes CSVNSAGTDTQYF.